These 31 T cell receptor beta chains came from one sample sequenced in a study of metastatic and nonmetastatic thyroid tumors. The entire patient cohort was treatment-naive prior to thyroid surgery. TCRdb re-called the PCR reads through MiXCR. The repertoire holds around 42,000 clones, with approximately 10% as singletons. The sample comprised blood. These receptors were taken from a female donor with papillary thyroid cancer or a benign thyroid nodule (not recorded which). Some clones in this sample may be carry-over from other donors' samples.

This clone has at least ten counts. This rearrangement joins TRBV9 to TRBJ1-1, with TRBD1 as a possible D gene (6 bases). The CDR3 runs 15 residues. Deletions cut 1 base from V and 1 base from J, with 11 bases between. CDR1 is SGDLS and CDR2 is YYNGEE in the germline V gene. CDR3 coding DNA: TGTGCCAGCAGCGTAACCGGGACATGGAACACTGAAGCTTTCTTT. It specifies CASSVTGTWNTEAFF.

The chain employs TRBV7-4 and TRBJ2-7; the D gene is possibly TRBD2 (9 bases). The length of the CDR3 is 16 residues. From germline, CDR1 is SGHVT and CDR2 SQSDAQ. The V end was cut by 5 bases, the J end by 4 bases, with 21 bases between. The CDR3 loop is CASSTYRGTSSYEQYF. In DNA, the CDR3 is TGTGCCAGCAGCACGTACAGGGGGACTAGCTCATACGAGCAGTACTTC.

This clone has a count of ten or more. The chain links TRBV10-3 to TRBJ2-7, with 7 positions matching TRBD1. Germline-derived CDR1 and CDR2 are ENHRY and SYGVKD. This CDR3 is built from 15 residues. V was pared by 7 bases and J by 3 bases, with 12 bases of the junction left unmatched. The CDR3 is CAIKEREDRVYEQYF. CDR3 DNA: TGTGCCATCAAAGAACGAGAAGACAGGGTCTACGAGCAGTACTTC.

This clone came up a few times. The chain has TRBV15 and TRBJ1-2; weak D call: TRBD1 (5 bases). V was shortened by 6 bases and J by 7 bases, with 18 bases between the two germline ends. Germline assignment: CDR1 LNHNV and CDR2 YYDKDF (reference sequence). The CDR3 is made up of 14 amino acids. The CDR3, as DNA: TGTGCCACCAGTCCCCCGAGGCGACAGAGTGGCTACACCTTC. Amino acids: CATSPPRRQSGYTF.

The table lists this clone with many counts. The J gene is TRBJ2-7, the V gene TRBV7-3, with TRBD2 matching 9 bases. With V trimmed by 1 base and J by 5 bases, 12 bases remained unmatched. Germline V gene data show CDR1 as SGHTA and CDR2 as FQGTGA. CDR3 size: 17 residues. DNA of the CDR3: TGTGCCAGCAGCTTAAGGAAAATAGCGGGAGAAAAACACGAGCAGTACTTC. Amino acid sequence: CASSLRKIAGEKHEQYF.

V gene TRBV7-2 combines with J gene TRBJ2-2; 13 bases match TRBD2. This CDR3 has 17 amino acids. The J segment lost 7 bases and the V segment lost 11 bases, leaving 16 bases of the junction unmatched. In germline, CDR1 is SGHTA, CDR2 FQGNSA. CDR3 protein: CAYSLSGLAGSVGELFF. Here the CDR3 DNA reads TGTGCCTACAGCTTATCGGGACTAGCGGGATCGGTCGGGGAGCTGTTTTTT.

There are many counts of this clone. This chain joins TRBV15 and TRBJ2-7; D remains unclear. Germline V gene sequence: CDR1 LNHNV, CDR2 YYDKDF (reference sequence). The germline V and J ends were trimmed by 0 bases and 0 bases, with 15 bases remaining between them. This CDR3 comprises 17 residues. CDR3 bases: TGTGCCACCAGCAGAGAGTTCCCCGGAAGGAGCTCCTACGAGCAGTACTTC. Protein: CATSREFPGRSSYEQYF.

This clone was observed at least ten times. The chain uses TRBV20-1 and TRBJ2-1; TRBD2 agrees at 12 bases. The CDR3 length is 16 residues. With V trimmed by 3 bases and J by 4 bases, 7 bases remained unmatched. Germline CDR1 and CDR2: DFQATT and SNEGSKA (reference sequence). DNA for the CDR3: TGCAGTGCTAGCAGACTAGCGGGAGTAGGGTACAATGAGCAGTTCTTC. The encoded protein is CSASRLAGVGYNEQFF.

There are many counts of this clone. The V gene is TRBV4-3, the J gene TRBJ2-7; the D gene is possibly TRBD1 (5 bases). Trimming cost V 1 base and J 4 bases, with 17 bases left between them. The CDR3 contains 16 residues. Germline V gene lookup returns CDR1 LGHNA and CDR2 YSLEER. The CDR3 reads CASSQASRTPPYEQYF. The CDR3 nucleotides are TGCGCCAGCAGCCAAGCTTCGAGGACACCCCCATACGAGCAGTACTTC.

The rearrangement joins TRBV5-5 to TRBJ2-7; TRBD2 agrees at 8 bases. With V trimmed by 4 bases and J by 1 base, 10 bases remained unmatched. The CDR3 totals 16 residues. The germline CDR1 and CDR2 sequences are SGHKS and YYEKEE (reference sequence). The CDR3 is CASSAGSSGTSYEQYF. The CDR3 nucleotides are TGTGCCAGCAGCGCGGGTAGTAGCGGGACGTCCTACGAGCAGTACTTC.

This clone came up many times. The genes are TRBV24-1 and TRBJ2-3; D gene uncertain. The V and J ends lost 3 bases and 0 bases respectively, with 15 bases between them. Germline values: CDR1 KGHDR, CDR2 SFDVKD. This CDR3 region has 17 residues. CDR3 loop: CATSDAMEQTSTDTQYF. The CDR3 coding sequence is TGTGCCACCAGTGATGCGATGGAGCAGACTAGCACAGATACGCAGTATTTT.

This clone was found many times. This chain joins TRBV18 and TRBJ2-7; 7 bases align to TRBD1. The CDR3 consists of 13 residues. Germline assignment: CDR1 KGHSH and CDR2 LQKENI. J was trimmed by 5 bases and V by 3 bases; bases with no gene match: 4. The CDR3 coding sequence is TGTGCCAGCTCACCGGGACAGAGCGACGAGCAGTACTTC. Its protein product is CASSPGQSDEQYF.

In this sample, this clone turned up many times. The chain employs TRBV9 and TRBJ2-7; 7 bases map to TRBD2. This CDR3 is 14 amino acids long. Looked up from germline, CDR1 is SGDLS and CDR2 is YYNGEE. V was pared by 4 bases and J by 4 bases, with 8 bases of the junction left unmatched. The CDR3 sequence: CASSPTSGGYEQYF. The CDR3 coding sequence is TGTGCCAGCAGCCCTACATCCGGGGGGTACGAGCAGTACTTC. Supplemented by reference TRBV9 and TRBJ2-7, the full variable domain reads DSGVTQTPKHLITATGQRVTLRCSPRSGDLSVYWYQQSLDQGLQFLIQYYNGEERAKGNILERFSAQQFPDLHSELNLSSLELGDSALYFCASSPTSGGYEQYFGPGTRLTVT.

This clone came up many times. The J gene is TRBJ2-2, the V gene TRBV4-2, with TRBD1 identical over 8 bases. V shed 8 bases, J shed 3 bases, and the junction held 14 bases outside the gene matches. The V gene's germline CDR1 is LGHNA and CDR2 YNFKEQ. The CDR3 spans 17 residues. CDR3 in DNA: TGTGCCAGCCAAAGGACAGGGCCTGACGGGGACACCGGGGAGCTGTTTTTT. Translating gives CASQRTGPDGDTGELFF.

This clone was picked up many times. This chain connects TRBV7-9 to TRBJ2-1; TRBD1 matches at 8 bases. Looked up from germline, CDR1 is SEHNR and CDR2 is FQNEAQ (reference sequence). J gave up 7 bases and V 2 bases, and 7 bases lay outside the gene matches. CDR3 length: 15 amino acids. CDR3: CASSLRQGATNEQFF. CDR3 coding DNA: TGTGCCAGCAGCTTAAGGCAGGGGGCTACGAATGAGCAGTTCTTC.

This clone was seen repeatedly, ten times or more. Just one base apart from a much larger clone, this may be a read error. The chain carries TRBV6-2 or TRBV6-3 and TRBJ1-2; D gene unclear. V was cut by 2 bases and J by 8 bases, with 9 bases left in between. Germline CDR1 and CDR2: MNHEY and SVGEGT. This CDR3 contains 12 residues. The CDR3 region is CASSYVPRGYTF. The CDR3 region has the DNA TGTGCCAGCAGTTACGTCCCTAGGGGCTACACCTTC.

This clone was seen many times. This chain uses TRBV7-9 with TRBJ2-1; unclear D gene. This CDR3 is 12 amino acids long. V lost 2 bases and J lost 9, with 8 bases in between. Looked up from germline, CDR1 is SEHNR and CDR2 is FQNEAQ (reference sequence). In DNA form, the CDR3 reads TGTGCCAGCAGCTTAAGATTCAGTGAGCAGTTCTTC. Translation gives CASSLRFSEQFF. Based on the CDR3 plus reference TRBV7-9 and TRBJ2-1, the full variable domain is DTGVSQNPRHKITKRGQNVTFRCDPISEHNRLYWYRQTLGQGPEFLTYFQNEAQLEKSRLLSDRFSAERPKGSFSTLEIQRTEQGDSAMYLCASSLRFSEQFFGPGTRLTVL.

At least ten counts were recorded for this clone. The gene calls are TRBV7-2 and TRBJ2-7; D is possibly TRBD1 (6 bases). The CDR3 sequence is 14 residues long. The germline V gene has CDR1 SGHTA and CDR2 FQGNSA. Trimming pared 5 bases from V and 2 bases from J, leaving 13 bases between. In DNA, the CDR3 is TGTGCCAGCAGCGGAAACAGGGCCGCCTACGAGCAGTACTTC. The encoded protein is CASSGNRAAYEQYF.

This clone was counted ten times or more. V is TRBV7-9 and J is TRBJ1-3; 9 nucleotides agree with TRBD1. This CDR3 is 15 amino acids long. Germline V gene lookup returns CDR1 SEHNR and CDR2 FQNEAQ (reference sequence). Trimming at V came to 7 bases and at J to 3 bases, leaving 7 bases not matched to a gene. The CDR3 sequence: CASTVGTGYGNTIYF. CDR3 nucleotide sequence: TGTGCCAGCACCGTCGGGACAGGGTATGGAAACACCATATATTTT.

This clone appeared many times. The V and J genes are TRBV19 and TRBJ1-2; D possibly corresponds to TRBD1 (5 bases). Germline V CDR1 and CDR2: LNHDA, SQIVND (reference sequence). The V gene lost 7 bases and the J gene lost 3 bases, with 27 bases spanning the gap. The CDR3 sequence is 18 residues long. As DNA, the CDR3 is TGTGCCAGTACGAATTGGGGCAGGCGGGGAAGGGAAGACTATGGCTACACCTTC. The encoded protein is CASTNWGRRGREDYGYTF.

This clone was observed a few times. The rearrangement links TRBV6-1 to TRBJ2-7, with 7 bases matching TRBD1. This CDR3 spans 14 amino acids. The junction had 0 bases not matched to a gene; V was cut back by 1 base and J by 0 bases. In germline, CDR1 is MNHNS, CDR2 SASEGT. CDR3 DNA sequence: TGTGCCAGCAGTGAAGGGGACAGCTCCTACGAGCAGTACGTC. Protein product: CASSEGDSSYEQYV.

Details on this clone: An end of the junction differs from the germline gene, which may be a read error. The chain links TRBV6-5 to TRBJ2-5, with D unclear. Germline loops: CDR1 MNHEY, CDR2 SVGAGI. The CDR3 length is 14 residues. CDR3 loop: CASSYGPKQETQYF. In DNA form, the CDR3 reads TGTGCCAGTAGTTACGGGCCGAAGCAAGAGACACAGTACTTC.

This clone was found many times. Other DNA sequences in this sample translate to the same CDR3. V is TRBV10-3 and J is TRBJ2-1, with TRBD2 matching over 8 bases. The CDR3 has 15 residues. With V trimmed by 3 bases and J by 4 bases, 5 bases remained unmatched. CDR1 is ENHRY and CDR2 is SYGVKD in the germline V gene. CDR3 nucleotides: TGTGCCATCAGTGAACTAGCGGCCACTTACAATGAGCAGTTCTTC. This sequence encodes CAISELAATYNEQFF.

In this sample, this clone turned up many times. The chain is built from TRBV4-1 and TRBJ2-1; TRBD2 might be the D (5 bases). The V gene's germline CDR1 is MGHRA and CDR2 YSYEKL. The CDR3 length is 14 residues. The V end was cut by 0 bases, the J end by 7 bases, with 10 bases between. DNA for the CDR3: TGCGCCAGCAGCCAAGAGAGGGCACCTAATGAGCAGTTCTTC. Its translation is CASSQERAPNEQFF.

This clone has just a few counts. This sequence joins TRBV2 and TRBJ2-7; D possibly corresponds to TRBD2 (5 bases). Germline values: CDR1 SNHLY, CDR2 FYNNEI. The CDR3 is made up of 14 amino acids. V lost 9 bases and J 3 bases, leaving 18 bases between the germline ends. The CDR3 DNA follows: TGTGCCAGTAACCTAGTAGGGAGACACTACGAGCAGTACTTC. It encodes CASNLVGRHYEQYF. Full variable domain (outside the CDR3, taken from reference TRBV2 and TRBJ2-7): EPEVTQTPSHQVTQMGQEVILRCVPISNHLYFYWYRQILGQKVEFLVSFYNNEISEKSEIFDDQFSVERPDGSNFTLKIRSTKLEDSAMYFCASNLVGRHYEQYFGPGTRLTVT.

There are many counts of this clone. The chain employs TRBV7-8 and TRBJ2-1; 8 positions match TRBD2. CDR1 SGHVS and CDR2 FQNEAQ come from the germline V gene. The CDR3 is 16 amino acids. The V and J ends lost 0 bases and 7 bases, in that order; junction bases with no gene match: 8. The CDR3 bases are TGTGCCAGCAGCTTAGCTCGGGGGGGTTCTTGGAATGAGCAGTTCTTC. Protein sequence: CASSLARGGSWNEQFF.

The table lists this clone with many counts. The chain combines TRBV5-1 with TRBJ2-2, with TRBD2 identical over 8 bases. Germline V lookup: CDR1 SGHRS, CDR2 YFSETQ. The CDR3 spans 15 residues. Trimming removed 7 bases from V and 5 bases from J; junction bases left unmatched: 10. Written as DNA, the CDR3 is TGCGCCAGCGGCCAGTCCTTAGCGGGGACCGGGGAGCTGTTTTTT. This sequence encodes CASGQSLAGTGELFF.

This clone was observed at least ten times. The chain recombines TRBV20-1 with TRBJ2-1; maybe TRBD2 (6 bases). Germline values: CDR1 DFQATT, CDR2 SNEGSKA (reference sequence). The V gene lost 6 bases and the J gene lost 8 bases, with 23 bases spanning the gap. The CDR3 covers 15 residues. CDR3 loop: CSAMGPGLVTDEQFF. CDR3 nucleotides: TGCAGTGCCATGGGTCCGGGACTGGTCACGGATGAGCAGTTCTTC.

The sample holds many counts of this clone. The chain recombines TRBV6-2 or TRBV6-3 with TRBJ1-1; the match to TRBD1 covers 8 bases. Looked up from germline, CDR1 is MNHEY and CDR2 is SVGEGT. J lost 3 bases, V lost 8 bases, and 5 bases had no gene match. The CDR3 is 13 residues long. CDR3 nucleotides: TGTGCCAGCTCCGAACAGGGGGACACTGAAGCTTTCTTT. Translated, it gives CASSEQGDTEAFF.

This clone was seen at least ten times. This rearrangement joins TRBV24-1 to TRBJ2-2; TRBD1 might be the D (6 bases). Germline loops: CDR1 KGHDR, CDR2 SFDVKD. V lost 4 bases and J lost 2, with 13 bases in between. This CDR3 spans 16 amino acids. The CDR3 DNA follows: TGTGCCACCAGTGACATTGGCAGGGGTAACACCGGGGAGCTGTTTTTT. This encodes CATSDIGRGNTGELFF.

This clone was detected many times. J is TRBJ2-3 and V is TRBV12-3 or TRBV12-4; 8 bases are a match to TRBD2. The CDR3 has 14 residues. J was trimmed by 6 bases and V by 6 bases; bases with no gene match: 8. DNA of the CDR3: TGTGCCAGCAGCCGACCGGGGGGGCGGGATACGCAGTATTTT. It specifies CASSRPGGRDTQYF.